This T cell receptor beta chain originates from a study of Graves' ophthalmopathy and Graves' hyperthyroidism. As the template, RNA transcripts were used to amplify TCR beta CDR3 regions. A first-round RT-PCR used HTBI primers, followed by a second-round multiplex PCR. Using its own MiXCR run on the multiplex PCR reads, TCRdb lists one record per CDR3 protein. The sample includes almost 750,000 distinct CDR3 sequences, 40% of them seen just once. The V gene's germline CDR1 is ENHRY and CDR2 SYGVKD. V gave up 5 bases and J gave up 1 base, with 12 bases separating them. This CDR3 has 15 amino acids. The receptor was isolated from an adult man with Graves' ophthalmopathy. The rearrangement uses TRBV10-3 and TRBJ1-5, with a tentative D call TRBD1 (5 bases). Sequenced sample: peripheral blood. CDR3 DNA: TGTGCCATCAGTTACCGCCGGGACAGCAATCAGCCCCAGCATTTT. It is translated as CAISYRRDSNQPQHF.